The 11 T cell receptor beta chains reported below all come from one sample, sequenced in a study of CD8+CD57+ T cells in acquired aplastic anemia. The use of genomic DNA as template underpinned the TCR beta VDJ and CDR3 profiling. TCRdb called the reads again in MiXCR, with one record for every CDR3 protein. The sample contains 200,000 to 250,000 distinct CDR3 sequences, about 37% of which appear only once. Input material: sorted CD4+, CD8+, or CD8+CD57+ T cells (not recorded which) from PBMCs. Receptors were obtained from a human donor in good health, serving as a control.

The chain employs TRBV30 and TRBJ2-3, with D uncertain. The germline V and J ends were trimmed by 3 bases and 0 bases, with 13 bases remaining between them. The CDR3 totals 15 residues. Germline V gene lookup returns CDR1 GTSNPN and CDR2 SVGIG (reference sequence). The CDR3 DNA follows: TGTGCCTGGAGCATTGTGGGTAGGAGCACAGATACGCAGTATTTT. It yields the protein CAWSIVGRSTDTQYF.

The chain couples TRBV2 to TRBJ1-5; no clear D gene. Trimming stripped 1 base from V and 0 bases from J, with 4 bases between. Germline V gene data show CDR1 as SNHLY and CDR2 as FYNNEI. This CDR3 contains 14 residues. The CDR3 spells CASSEVYSNQPQHF. CDR3 nucleotides: TGTGCCAGCAGTGAAGTGTATAGCAATCAGCCCCAGCATTTT.

This chain connects TRBV20-1 to TRBJ2-5; TRBD1 agrees at 9 bases. The CDR3 is made up of 12 amino acids. CDR1 is DFQATT, CDR2 SNEGSKA, per germline (reference sequence). Trimming at V came to 8 bases and at J to 4 bases, leaving 5 bases not matched to a gene. The CDR3 spells CSPGTGRETQYF. The CDR3 nucleotides read TGCAGTCCCGGGACAGGGAGAGAGACCCAGTACTTC.

As regards this clonotype: Possible read error: a much larger clone is one base away. CDR3 DNA: TGTGCCAGCAGCCTTGGTTGGGGCATGAACACTGAAGCTTTCTTT. Translating it yields CASSLGWGMNTEAFF. The chain carries TRBV7-2 and TRBJ1-1; D is perhaps TRBD1 (5 bases). The CDR3 sequence is 15 residues long. The V gene's germline CDR1 is SGHTA and CDR2 FQGNSA. V gave up 5 bases and J gave up 0 bases, with 13 bases separating them.

In regard to this clonotype: A much more abundant neighbour one base away suggests this may be a read error. This chain uses TRBV6-1 with TRBJ1-1, with TRBD1 identical over 7 bases. The J segment lost 3 bases and the V segment lost 7 bases, leaving 14 bases of the junction unmatched. The V gene's germline CDR1 is MNHNS and CDR2 SASEGT. The CDR3 sequence is 16 residues long. The CDR3 nucleotides read TGTGCCAGCACCCCAAAACCGGGACAGATGGACACTGAAGCTTTCTTT. This encodes CASTPKPGQMDTEAFF.

This chain links TRBV4-2 with TRBJ2-1; TRBD2 matches 14 bases. The CDR3 contains 16 residues. CDR1 is LGHNA, CDR2 YNFKEQ, per germline. J lost 9 bases, V lost 4 bases, and 8 bases had no gene match. The CDR3 coding sequence is TGTGCCAGCAGCCCATCCGGGACTAGCGGGAGAATTGAGCAGTTCTTC. It codes for CASSPSGTSGRIEQFF.

This clonotype was detected ten times or more. The V and J genes are TRBV5-1 and TRBJ2-1, with D perhaps matching TRBD1 (5 bases). The germline V gene has CDR1 SGHRS and CDR2 YFSETQ. V was trimmed by 0 bases and J by 13 bases, leaving 14 bases between them. The CDR3 has 13 residues. CDR3 in DNA: TGCGCCAGCAGCTTGGAGGTCGCAGGGTCTCAGTTCTTC. It encodes CASSLEVAGSQFF.

The chain employs TRBV10-2 and TRBJ1-1; a weak D match, TRBD1 (5 bases). There are 17 residues in the CDR3. Trimming shortened V by 2 bases and J by 5 bases, and 21 bases separated the two germline ends. Per the germline V gene, CDR1 is WSHSY and CDR2 is SAAADI. CDR3 in amino acids: CASSEVSPGLRATEAFF. The CDR3 coding sequence is TGCGCCAGCAGTGAGGTCTCTCCAGGGCTTAGGGCTACTGAAGCTTTCTTT.

This clonotype was counted many times. The chain links TRBV19 to TRBJ1-1, with D unresolved. CDR1 LNHDA and CDR2 SQIVND come from the germline V gene (reference sequence). Trimming removed 6 bases from V and 3 bases from J, with 11 bases in between. The CDR3 runs to 13 residues. CDR3 amino acids: CASRFFGDTEAFF. Written as DNA, the CDR3 is TGTGCCAGTAGATTTTTCGGGGACACTGAAGCTTTCTTT. Using reference TRBV19 and TRBJ1-1 for the parts outside the CDR3, the full variable domain is DGGITQSPKYLFRKEGQNVTLSCEQNLNHDAMYWYRQDPGQGLRLIYYSQIVNDFQKGDIAEGYSVSREKKESFPLTVTSAQKNPTAFYLCASRFFGDTEAFFGQGTRLTVV.

The J gene is TRBJ1-2, the V gene TRBV25-1; maybe TRBD1 (5 bases). Trimming cost V 8 bases and J 4 bases, with 14 bases left between them. Germline CDR1 and CDR2: MGHDK and SYGVNS. The CDR3 contains 13 residues. The CDR3 reads CASFPGSLYGYTF. The CDR3 coding sequence is TGTGCCAGCTTCCCAGGGAGCCTCTATGGCTACACCTTC.

This clonotype was observed a few times. The V call is TRBV13, the J call TRBJ2-3; D uncertain. The length of the CDR3 is 15 residues. Between the trimmed V and J ends, which lost 2 bases and 0 bases, there was a span of 9 bases. In germline, CDR1 is PRHDT, CDR2 FYEKMQ (reference sequence). CDR3 residues: CASSLWQASTDTQYF. The CDR3 nucleotides read TGTGCCAGCAGCTTATGGCAGGCCAGCACAGATACGCAGTATTTT.